This TCR beta chain comes out of a study of response to subunit inactivated influenza vaccine. Points from the study as a whole: Every seasonal influenza vaccination brings in few new T cells, the authors suggested.

This clonotype was seen only a few times. Its specificity is unknown. TCRdb reprocessed the RT-PCR reads with MiXCR, giving one entry per CDR3 protein. The table has more than 550,000 distinct CDR3 sequences, over 9.5% seen once. Germline V lookup: CDR1 SGHTA, CDR2 FQGNSA. The CDR3 has 14 amino acids. V was shortened by 5 bases and J by 0 bases, with 11 bases between the two germline ends. This TCR derives from a man between 45 and 60 years old who received an inactivated influenza vaccine. This sample comprised PBMCs from blood, obtained on the day of vaccination. The chain has TRBV7-2 and TRBJ2-7, with a possible D match to TRBD1 (5 bases). CDR3 residues: CASSPDSTSYEQYF. The CDR3 nucleotides are TGTGCCAGCAGCCCAGACAGTACCTCCTACGAGCAGTACTTC.